This T cell receptor beta chain was identified in a study of cytomegalovirus exposure and HLA in healthy donors. As for the study in general: From donors who were HLA-typed, an early data release held approximately 91 million unique TCRs. The study placed 70% to 90% of its 398 genotyped donors in the Caucasian-associated ancestry cluster.

Both 60 Vbeta primers and 13 Jbeta primers went into the PCR. Generated by immunoSEQ multiplex PCR, the TCRdb table keeps only in-frame clones and is missing some. The sample records approximately 300,000 clones, roughly 81% being singletons. Remarks on this clone: Its antigen is unidentified.

Study-wide points: A missense variant in DCLRE1C was later tied to TCR beta V- and J-gene trimming.

Trimming at V came to 2 bases and at J to 8 bases, leaving 16 bases not matched to a gene. The CDR3 extends over 18 amino acids. From germline, CDR1 is SGHVS and CDR2 FQNEAQ. The clonotype comes from a woman in her forties in good health and CMV-seropositive. Input material: PBMCs. V usage is TRBV7-8 and J usage is TRBJ2-7; 12 nucleotides align to TRBD2. Here the CDR3 DNA reads TGTGCCAGCAGCTTAATCAGTCTCCAGCTAGCGGGAGGGCTCAAGCAGTACTTC. Translating gives CASSLISLQLAGGLKQYF.